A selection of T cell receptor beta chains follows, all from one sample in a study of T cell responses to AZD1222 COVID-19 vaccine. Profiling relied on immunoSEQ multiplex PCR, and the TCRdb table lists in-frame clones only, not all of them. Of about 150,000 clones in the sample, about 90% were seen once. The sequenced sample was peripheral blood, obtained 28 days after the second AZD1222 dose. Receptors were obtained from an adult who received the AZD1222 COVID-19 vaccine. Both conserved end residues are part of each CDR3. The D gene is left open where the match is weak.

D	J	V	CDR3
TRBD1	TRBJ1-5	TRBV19	CASRLDRGSNQPQHF
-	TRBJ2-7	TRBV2	CASRPTGRNEQYF
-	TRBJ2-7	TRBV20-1	CSASTGYEQYF
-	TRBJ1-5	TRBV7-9	CASSLGDTLSEPQHF
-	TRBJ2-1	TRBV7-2	CASSGGVATHYNEQFF
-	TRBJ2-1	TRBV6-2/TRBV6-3	CASSLSLEYNEQFF
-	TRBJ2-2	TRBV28	CASSSPGPNTGELFF
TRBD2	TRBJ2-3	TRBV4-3	CASSQDVREADTQYF
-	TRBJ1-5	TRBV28	CASTGSTNQPQHF
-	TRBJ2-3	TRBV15	CATSRGDGAGTDTQYF
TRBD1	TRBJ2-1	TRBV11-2	CASSSPRQGWNEQFF
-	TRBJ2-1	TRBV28	CASSHKGLREQFF
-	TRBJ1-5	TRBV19	CASSYRLSNQPQHF
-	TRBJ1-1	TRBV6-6	CASSYSSNTEAFF
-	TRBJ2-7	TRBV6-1	CASSDAIGRAYEQYF
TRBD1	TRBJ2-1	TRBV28	CASTDQGQAYNEQFF
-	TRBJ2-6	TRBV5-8	CASSLGQEPLTGANVLTF
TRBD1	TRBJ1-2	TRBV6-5	CASSYTPPGQYGYTF
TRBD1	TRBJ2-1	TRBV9	CASQPGQGTYEQFF
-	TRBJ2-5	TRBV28	CASGTTTRETQYF
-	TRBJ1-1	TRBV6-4	CASSVQMNTEAFF
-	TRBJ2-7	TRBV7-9	CASTSFTDYEQYF
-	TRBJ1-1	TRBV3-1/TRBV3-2	CASSQTTEAFF
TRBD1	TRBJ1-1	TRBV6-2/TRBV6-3	CASSYTQGGLNTEAFF
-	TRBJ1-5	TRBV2	CASNLGALQPQHF
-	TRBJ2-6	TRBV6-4	CASSPNGANVLTF
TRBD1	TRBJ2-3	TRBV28	CASSRQGRSTDTQYF
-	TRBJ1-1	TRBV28	CASAGGFAMNTEAFF
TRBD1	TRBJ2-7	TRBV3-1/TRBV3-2	CASGVAGGYEQYF
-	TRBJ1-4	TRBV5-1	CASSSRGEKLFF
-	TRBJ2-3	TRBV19	CASSIPGGTDTQYF
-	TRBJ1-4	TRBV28	CASSLSLGQGTEKLFF
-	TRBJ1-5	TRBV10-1	CASSGGAHNQPQHF
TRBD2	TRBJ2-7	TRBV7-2	CASSLGEGLLYEQYF
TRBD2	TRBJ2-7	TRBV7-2	CASRTGTSDSYEQYF
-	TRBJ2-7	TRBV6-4	CASSDSSSQGLGYEQYF
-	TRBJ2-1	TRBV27	CASSRVAQGLHNEQFF
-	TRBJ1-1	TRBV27	CASKGRTEAFF
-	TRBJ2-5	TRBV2	CASSGNSGAQETQYF
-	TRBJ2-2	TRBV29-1	CSVGRTNTGELFF
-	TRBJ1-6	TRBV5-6	CASSHPTGNYNSPLHF
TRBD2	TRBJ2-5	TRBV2	CASSPGVSGREETQYF
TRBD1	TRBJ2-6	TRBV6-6	CASSPGTGRTSISGANVLTF
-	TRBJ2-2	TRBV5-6	CASSLINQELFF
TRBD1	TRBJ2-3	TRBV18	CASSPGQGRTDTQYF
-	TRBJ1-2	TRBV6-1	CASQGAVDGYTF
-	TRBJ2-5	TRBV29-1	CSARDVPYQETQYF
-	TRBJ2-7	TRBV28	CASSLSQLLPYEQYF
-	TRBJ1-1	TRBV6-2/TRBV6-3	CASSPYMNTEAFF
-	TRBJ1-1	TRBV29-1	CSALPRALGTEAFF
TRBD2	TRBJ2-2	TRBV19	CASSSGLAGGLLNTGELFF
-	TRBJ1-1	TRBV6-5	CASSLSPVVGGTEAFF
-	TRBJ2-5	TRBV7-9	CASSASGTQETQYF
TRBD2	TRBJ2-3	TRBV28	CASSTGGLAGGFKDTQYF
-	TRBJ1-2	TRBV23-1	CASPNYGYTF
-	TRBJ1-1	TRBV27	CASSSPALNTEAFF
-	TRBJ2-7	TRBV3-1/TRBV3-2	CASSQDNPGDYEQYF
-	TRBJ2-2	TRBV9	CASSVEGSTGELFF
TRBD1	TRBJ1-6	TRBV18	CASSVDRDNSPLHF